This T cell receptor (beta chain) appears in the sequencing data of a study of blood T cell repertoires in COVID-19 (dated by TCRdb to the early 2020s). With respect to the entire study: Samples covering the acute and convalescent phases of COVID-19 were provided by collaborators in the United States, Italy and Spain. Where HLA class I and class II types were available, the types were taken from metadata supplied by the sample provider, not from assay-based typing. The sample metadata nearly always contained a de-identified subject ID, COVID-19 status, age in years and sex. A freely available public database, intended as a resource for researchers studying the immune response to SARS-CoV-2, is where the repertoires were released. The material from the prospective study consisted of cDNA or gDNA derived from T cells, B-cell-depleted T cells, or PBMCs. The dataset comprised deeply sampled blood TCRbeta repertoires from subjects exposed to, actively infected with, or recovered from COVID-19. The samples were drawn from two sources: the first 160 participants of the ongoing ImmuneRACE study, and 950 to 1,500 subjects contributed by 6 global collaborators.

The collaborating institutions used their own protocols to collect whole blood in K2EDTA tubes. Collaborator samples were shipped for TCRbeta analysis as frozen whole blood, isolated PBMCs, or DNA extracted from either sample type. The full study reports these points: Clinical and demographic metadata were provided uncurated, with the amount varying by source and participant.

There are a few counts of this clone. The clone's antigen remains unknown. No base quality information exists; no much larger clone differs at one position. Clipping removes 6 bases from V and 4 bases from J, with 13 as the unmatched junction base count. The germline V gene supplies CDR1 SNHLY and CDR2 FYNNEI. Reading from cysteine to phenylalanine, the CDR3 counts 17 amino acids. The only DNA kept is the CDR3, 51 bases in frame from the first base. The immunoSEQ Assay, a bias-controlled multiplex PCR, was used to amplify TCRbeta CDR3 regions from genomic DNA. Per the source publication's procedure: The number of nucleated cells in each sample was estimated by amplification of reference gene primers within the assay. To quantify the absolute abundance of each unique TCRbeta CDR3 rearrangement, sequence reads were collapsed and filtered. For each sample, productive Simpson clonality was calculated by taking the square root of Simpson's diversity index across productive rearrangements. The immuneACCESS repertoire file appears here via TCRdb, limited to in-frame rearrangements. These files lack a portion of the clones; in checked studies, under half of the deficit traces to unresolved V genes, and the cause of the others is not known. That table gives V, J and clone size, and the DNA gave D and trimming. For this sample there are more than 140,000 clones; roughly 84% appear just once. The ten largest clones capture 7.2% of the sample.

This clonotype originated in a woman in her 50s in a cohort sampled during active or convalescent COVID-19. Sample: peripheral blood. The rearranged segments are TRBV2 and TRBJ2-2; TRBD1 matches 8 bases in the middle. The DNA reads TGTGCCAGCAGCATACCTTTGACAGGGGACCTCACCGGGGAGCTGTTTTTT. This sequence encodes CASSIPLTGDLTGELFF.